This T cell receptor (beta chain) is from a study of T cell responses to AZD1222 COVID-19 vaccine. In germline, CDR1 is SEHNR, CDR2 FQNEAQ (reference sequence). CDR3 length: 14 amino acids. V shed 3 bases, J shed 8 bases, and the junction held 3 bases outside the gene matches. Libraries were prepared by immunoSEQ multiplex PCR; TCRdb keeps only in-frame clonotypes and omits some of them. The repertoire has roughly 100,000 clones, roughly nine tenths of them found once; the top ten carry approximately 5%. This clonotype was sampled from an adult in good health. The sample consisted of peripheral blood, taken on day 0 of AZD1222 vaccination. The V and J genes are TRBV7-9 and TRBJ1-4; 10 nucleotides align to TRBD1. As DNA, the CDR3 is TGTGCCAGCAGCTTGACAGGGGGCTTGGAAAAACTGTTTTTT. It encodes CASSLTGGLEKLFF. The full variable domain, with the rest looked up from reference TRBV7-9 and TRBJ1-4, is DTGVSQNPRHKITKRGQNVTFRCDPISEHNRLYWYRQTLGQGPEFLTYFQNEAQLEKSRLLSDRFSAERPKGSFSTLEIQRTEQGDSAMYLCASSLTGGLEKLFFGSGTQLSVL.